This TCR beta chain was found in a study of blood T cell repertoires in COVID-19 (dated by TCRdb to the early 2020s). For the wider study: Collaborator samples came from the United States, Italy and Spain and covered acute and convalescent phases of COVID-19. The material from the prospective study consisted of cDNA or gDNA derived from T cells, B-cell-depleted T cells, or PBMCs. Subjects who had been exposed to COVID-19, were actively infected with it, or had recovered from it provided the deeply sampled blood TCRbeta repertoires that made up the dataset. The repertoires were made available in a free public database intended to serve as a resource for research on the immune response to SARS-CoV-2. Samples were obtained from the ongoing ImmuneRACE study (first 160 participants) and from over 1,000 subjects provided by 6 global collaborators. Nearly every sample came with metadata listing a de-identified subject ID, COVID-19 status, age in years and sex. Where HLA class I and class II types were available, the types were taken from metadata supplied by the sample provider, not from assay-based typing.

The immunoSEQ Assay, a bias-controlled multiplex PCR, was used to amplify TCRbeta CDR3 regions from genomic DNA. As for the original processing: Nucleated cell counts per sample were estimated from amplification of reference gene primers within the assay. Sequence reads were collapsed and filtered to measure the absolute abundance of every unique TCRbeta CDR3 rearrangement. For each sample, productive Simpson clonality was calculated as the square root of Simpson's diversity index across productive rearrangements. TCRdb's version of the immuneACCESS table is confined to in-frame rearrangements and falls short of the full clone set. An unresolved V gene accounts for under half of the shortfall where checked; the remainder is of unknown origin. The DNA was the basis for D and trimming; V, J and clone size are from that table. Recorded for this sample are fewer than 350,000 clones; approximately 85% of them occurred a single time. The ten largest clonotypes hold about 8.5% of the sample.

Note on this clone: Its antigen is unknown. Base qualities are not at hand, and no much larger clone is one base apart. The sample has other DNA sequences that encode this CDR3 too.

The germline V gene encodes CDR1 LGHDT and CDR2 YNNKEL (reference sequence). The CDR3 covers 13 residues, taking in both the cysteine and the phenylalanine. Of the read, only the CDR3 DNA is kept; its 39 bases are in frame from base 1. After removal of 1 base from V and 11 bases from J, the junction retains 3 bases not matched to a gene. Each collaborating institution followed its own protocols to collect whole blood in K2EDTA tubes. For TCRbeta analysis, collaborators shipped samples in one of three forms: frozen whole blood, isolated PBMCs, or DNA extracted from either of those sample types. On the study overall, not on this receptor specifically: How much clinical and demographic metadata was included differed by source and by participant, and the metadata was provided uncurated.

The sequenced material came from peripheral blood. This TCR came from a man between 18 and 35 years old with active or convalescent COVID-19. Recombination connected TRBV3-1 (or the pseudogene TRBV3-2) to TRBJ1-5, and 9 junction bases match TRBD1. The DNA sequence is TGTGCCAGCAGCCAAGGACAGGGGGTAGCCCAGCATTTT. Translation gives CASSQGQGVAQHF.